The clone carrying this T cell receptor (beta chain) was found a few times. What it binds is unknown. This sample was taken from a study of T cell repertoires in cytomegalovirus infection. Background on the study: Indications of both CMV infection and matching HLA type were provided by public TCR beta signatures.

TCRdb called the reads again in MiXCR, with one record for every CDR3 protein. This table holds tens of thousands of distinct CDR3 sequences, roughly a quarter found once. The CDR3 has 15 amino acids. V was pared by 2 bases and J by 6 bases, with 2 bases of the junction left unmatched. The germline gives CDR1 SGDLS, CDR2 YYNGEE. Study results and limitations: Identification of carriers of CMV plus the relevant HLA was performed using cumulative public TCR beta family frequency. The ex vivo response was dominated by HLA-C-restricted CMV-specific TCR beta clonotypes.

This receptor was identified in a human donor in good health (CMV status not recorded). Some clones in this sample may be carry-over from other donors' samples. Source: CD8+ T cells from cultured PBMCs, taken from culture after CMV antigen stimulation. This chain joins TRBV9 and TRBJ2-2; TRBD2 matches 12 bases. Here the CDR3 reads CASSVRLAGAGELFF. Written as DNA, the CDR3 is TGTGCCAGCAGCGTCCGACTAGCGGGAGCCGGGGAGCTGTTTTTT.